This T cell receptor beta chain derives from a study of human T cells and chemical hapten exposure. Study-level points and caveats: Expanded TCRs clustered into significantly more large CDR3 similarity groups than controls, the analysis revealed.

Within the library, unique molecular identifiers were attached to each individual cDNA molecule. Each CDR3 protein is one row after TCRdb ran MiXCR on the RACE reads. The data show tens of thousands of distinct CDR3 sequences, with around 9.6% seen just once and 2% to 3% held by the top ten. This clonotype was recorded many times. The target antigen is unknown. The time point is: patch test 2, 6 weeks after DPC sensitization. The treatment is: therapeutic diphenylcyclopropenone sensitization with weekly scalp DPC. Blood was collected ahead of every patch test applied. The specimen comprised whole blood, sampled in connection with sensitization to the hapten diphenylcyclopropenone (DPC). This clonotype originated in a woman under 40 with alopecia areata. Some clones in this sample may be carry-over from other donors' samples.

The CDR3 DNA sequence: TGTGCCAGCAACGCCATGACAGCCTACGAGCAGTACTTC. Its translation is CASNAMTAYEQYF. The chain couples TRBV5-5 to TRBJ2-7; weak D call: TRBD1 (5 bases). There are 13 residues in the CDR3. V dropped 6 bases and J dropped 2 bases, with 12 bases sitting between them. In germline, CDR1 is SGHKS, CDR2 YYEKEE (reference sequence).